This TCR beta chain was retrieved from a study of beta chain features in type 1 diabetes. All of the isolated RNA was reverse transcribed, so expressed TCRB transcripts were sequenced. This table comes from immunoSEQ multiplex PCR, and its TCRdb copy is limited to in-frame clones, with some not included. The table records about 450,000 clones, roughly an eighth of them present only once. Germline CDR1 SGHTA, CDR2 FQGNSA. Trimming took off 1 base at V and 8 bases at J, with 9 bases between the two ends. The CDR3 extends over 13 amino acids. The clonotype originates from a woman under 30 in good health. Source material: naive CD4+ T cells from blood. The chain recombines TRBV7-2 with TRBJ2-1; no reliable D call. The DNA for the CDR3 is TGTGCCAGCAGCTTAGATGGCCGTCATGAGCAGTTCTTC. This codes for CASSLDGRHEQFF.